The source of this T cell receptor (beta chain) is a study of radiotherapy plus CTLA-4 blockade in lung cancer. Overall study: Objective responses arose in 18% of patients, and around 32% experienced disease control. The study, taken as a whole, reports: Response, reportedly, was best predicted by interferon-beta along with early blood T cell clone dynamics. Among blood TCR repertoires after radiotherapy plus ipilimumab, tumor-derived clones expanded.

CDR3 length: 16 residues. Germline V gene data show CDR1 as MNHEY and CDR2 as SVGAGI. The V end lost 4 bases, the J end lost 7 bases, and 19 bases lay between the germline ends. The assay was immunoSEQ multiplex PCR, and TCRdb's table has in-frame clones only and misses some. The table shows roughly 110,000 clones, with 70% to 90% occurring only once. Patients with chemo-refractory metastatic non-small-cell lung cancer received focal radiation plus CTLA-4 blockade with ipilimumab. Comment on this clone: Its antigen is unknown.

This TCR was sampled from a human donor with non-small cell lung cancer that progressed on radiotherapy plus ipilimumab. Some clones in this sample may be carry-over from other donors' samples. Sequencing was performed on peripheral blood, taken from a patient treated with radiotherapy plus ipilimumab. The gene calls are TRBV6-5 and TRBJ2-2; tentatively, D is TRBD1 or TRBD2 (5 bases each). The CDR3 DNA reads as TGTGCCAGCAGTTCCCTGGGGGTTATCGAGTTCGGGGAGCTGTTTTTT. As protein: CASSSLGVIEFGELFF.